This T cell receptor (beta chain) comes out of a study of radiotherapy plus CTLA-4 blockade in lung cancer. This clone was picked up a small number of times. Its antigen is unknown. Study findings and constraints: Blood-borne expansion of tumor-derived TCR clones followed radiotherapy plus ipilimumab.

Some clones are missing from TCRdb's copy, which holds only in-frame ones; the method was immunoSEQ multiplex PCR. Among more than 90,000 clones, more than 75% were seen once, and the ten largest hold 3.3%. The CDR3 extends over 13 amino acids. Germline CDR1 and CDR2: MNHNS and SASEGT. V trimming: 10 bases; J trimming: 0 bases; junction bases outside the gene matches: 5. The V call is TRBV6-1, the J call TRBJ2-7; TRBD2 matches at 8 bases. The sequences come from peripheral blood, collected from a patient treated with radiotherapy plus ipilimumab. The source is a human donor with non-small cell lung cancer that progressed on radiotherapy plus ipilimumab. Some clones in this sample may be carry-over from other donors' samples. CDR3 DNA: TGTGCCACCCAGCGGGGGAGCTCCTACGAGCAGTACTTC. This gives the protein CATQRGSSYEQYF.